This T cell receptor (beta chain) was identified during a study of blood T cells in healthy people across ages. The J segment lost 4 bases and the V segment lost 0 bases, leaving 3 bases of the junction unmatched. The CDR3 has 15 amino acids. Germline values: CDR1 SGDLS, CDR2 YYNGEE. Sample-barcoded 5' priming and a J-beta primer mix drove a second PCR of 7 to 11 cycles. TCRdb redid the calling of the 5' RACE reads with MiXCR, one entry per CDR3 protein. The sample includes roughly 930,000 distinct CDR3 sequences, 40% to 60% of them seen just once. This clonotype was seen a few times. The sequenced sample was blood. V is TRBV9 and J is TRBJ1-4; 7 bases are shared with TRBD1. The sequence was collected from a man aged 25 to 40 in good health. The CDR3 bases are TGTGCCAGCAGCGTAGCGGGACAGATTAATGAAAAACTGTTTTTT. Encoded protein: CASSVAGQINEKLFF.